Below, 22 T cell receptor beta chains from the same sample are listed, as sequenced in a study of Ad26.COV2.S vaccination and SARS-CoV-2 variants. The assay was immunoSEQ multiplex PCR, and TCRdb's table has in-frame clones only and misses some. The data hold under 150,000 clones, with 70% to 90% observed a single time. This specimen consisted of peripheral blood, obtained after recovery from COVID-19. All receptors come from a human donor who had recovered from COVID-19.

This clone appeared a few times. The chain uses TRBV18 and TRBJ1-2, with D uncertain. CDR3 size: 15 residues. V was trimmed by 0 bases and J by 2 bases, leaving 10 bases between them. The germline CDR1 and CDR2 sequences are KGHSH and LQKENI. CDR3 region: CASSPPPEENYGYTF. The CDR3 DNA sequence: TGTGCCAGCTCACCACCACCGGAAGAGAACTATGGCTACACCTTC.

This chain joins TRBV28 and TRBJ1-3; 8 bases line up with TRBD1. V lost 7 bases, J lost 2 bases, and 7 bases stayed unmatched. Per germline, CDR1 MDHEN and CDR2 SYDVKM. The CDR3 contains 15 residues. CDR3 sequence reads: CASNLRGRTGNTIYF. The CDR3 DNA follows: TGTGCCAGCAACCTCAGGGGGCGTACTGGAAACACCATATATTTT.

J is TRBJ2-7 and V is TRBV28; no clear D. This CDR3 region has 16 residues. Trimming removed 2 bases from V and 2 bases from J, with 16 bases in between. The V gene's germline CDR1 is MDHEN and CDR2 SYDVKM. The CDR3 loop reads CASSLVGRFGPYEQYF. The CDR3 region has the DNA TGTGCCAGCAGTTTAGTGGGCAGGTTTGGCCCCTACGAGCAGTACTTC.

This clone came up a few times. The V and J genes are TRBV7-9 and TRBJ1-1; D perhaps matches TRBD1 (6 bases). CDR3 length equals 15 residues. Germline V gene lookup returns CDR1 SEHNR and CDR2 FQNEAQ (reference sequence). Trimming cost V 1 base and J 4 bases, with 13 bases left between them. As DNA, the CDR3 is TGTGCCAGCAGCTTAGGCGGGGGGGCGGTCACTGAAGCTTTCTTT. It specifies CASSLGGGAVTEAFF. Variable domain in full (rest from reference TRBV7-9 and TRBJ1-1): DTGVSQNPRHKITKRGQNVTFRCDPISEHNRLYWYRQTLGQGPEFLTYFQNEAQLEKSRLLSDRFSAERPKGSFSTLEIQRTEQGDSAMYLCASSLGGGAVTEAFFGQGTRLTVV.

This clone showed up just once. The germline gene is not matched at one end of the junction; a read error may be the cause. V is TRBV6-6 and J is TRBJ2-7, with unresolved D. The CDR3 covers 11 residues. Per germline, CDR1 MNHNY and CDR2 SVGAGI (reference sequence). The CDR3 spells CASSYSHEQYF. In DNA form, the CDR3 reads TGTGCCAGCAGTTACTCCCACGAGCAGTACTTC.

The chain employs TRBV4-3 and TRBJ2-7; D not certain. This CDR3 region has 15 residues. The V gene lost 0 bases and the J gene lost 3 bases, with 12 bases spanning the gap. Germline V gene lookup returns CDR1 LGHNA and CDR2 YSLEER. The chain's CDR3 is CASSQDLVRGYEQYF. For the CDR3, the DNA is TGCGCCAGCAGCCAAGATCTTGTTAGAGGCTACGAGCAGTACTTC.

The table lists this clone with a count of one. The chain employs TRBV6-1 and TRBJ2-3; TRBD1 might be the D (5 bases). CDR1 and CDR2 from the germline V gene are MNHNS and SASEGT. The CDR3 covers 13 residues. Trimming left V 5 bases short and J 2 bases short, with 8 bases between. The CDR3 spells CASSRQNTDTQYF. The CDR3 DNA is TGTGCCAGCAGTAGACAGAACACAGATACGCAGTATTTT.

The CDR3 DNA follows: TGTGCCAGCAGCTTGTGGGGAACTGAAGCTTTCTTT. This translates into CASSLWGTEAFF. The chain uses TRBV7-9 and TRBJ1-1, with D unresolved. CDR1 and CDR2 from the germline V gene are SEHNR and FQNEAQ (reference sequence). The germline V and J ends were trimmed by 3 bases and 5 bases, with 7 bases remaining between them. This CDR3 is built from 12 residues.

CDR3 in amino acids: CASIPSDRDTGELFF. The CDR3 DNA reads as TGTGCCAGCATCCCTTCGGACAGGGACACCGGGGAGCTGTTTTTT. V and J are TRBV28 and TRBJ2-2; TRBD1 matches 8 bases. The CDR3 totals 15 residues. Trimming removed 7 bases from V and 3 bases from J; junction bases left unmatched: 7. Germline V gene sequence: CDR1 MDHEN, CDR2 SYDVKM.

This sequence joins TRBV3-1 (or the pseudogene TRBV3-2) and TRBJ1-3, with no clear D. Germline V lookup: CDR1 LGHDT, CDR2 YNNKEL (reference sequence). The CDR3 contains 14 residues. Between the trimmed V and J ends, which lost 5 bases and 0 bases, there was a span of 8 bases. As DNA, the CDR3 is TGTGCCAGCAGCTCACGCGCCTCTGGAAACACCATATATTTT. It specifies CASSSRASGNTIYF.

This rearrangement joins TRBV28 to TRBJ1-1; D is unresolved. Trimming removed 6 bases from V and 1 base from J, with 15 bases in between. The CDR3 contains 15 residues. CDR1 is MDHEN and CDR2 is SYDVKM in the germline V gene. The CDR3 region is CASRKRASTNTEAFF. For the CDR3, the DNA is TGTGCCAGCAGAAAAAGGGCGTCAACGAACACTGAAGCTTTCTTT. The full variable domain, in which reference TRBV28 and TRBJ1-1 provide the parts outside the CDR3, is DVKVTQSSRYLVKRTGEKVFLECVQDMDHENMFWYRQDPGLGLRLIYFSYDVKMKEKGDIPEGYSVSREKKERFSLILESASTNQTSMYLCASRKRASTNTEAFFGQGTRLTVV.

This rearrangement joins TRBV6-2 or TRBV6-3 to TRBJ2-5; D is perhaps TRBD1 or TRBD2 (6 bases each). CDR1 is MNHEY, CDR2 SVGEGT, per germline. CDR3 length equals 17 residues. Trimming took off 6 bases at V and 0 bases at J, with 20 bases between the two ends. The CDR3 bases are TGTGCCAGCAGCCACCGGGGGCTAGCAGATTACCAAGAGACCCAGTACTTC. Amino acid sequence: CASSHRGLADYQETQYF.

V usage is TRBV4-1 and J usage is TRBJ2-2; tentatively, D is TRBD2 (6 bases). V was pared by 1 base and J by 3 bases, with 12 bases between. Looked up from germline, CDR1 is MGHRA and CDR2 is YSYEKL. This CDR3 is built from 16 residues. The CDR3 DNA is TGCGCCAGCAGCCAAGGTGTGGGGGGTCACACCGGGGAGCTGTTTTTT. This translates into CASSQGVGGHTGELFF.

The sample holds one count of this clone. The chain links TRBV5-5 to TRBJ2-3; maybe TRBD1 (6 bases). Trimming shortened V by 4 bases and J by 8 bases, and 14 bases separated the two germline ends. Germline lookup yields CDR1 SGHKS and CDR2 YYEKEE (reference sequence). The CDR3 loop spans 13 amino acids. The DNA of the CDR3 is TGTGCCAGCAGCCAGGAGGACAGCGGTACGCAGTATTTT. Translation gives CASSQEDSGTQYF.

The chain combines TRBV19 with TRBJ2-7; 7 bases match TRBD1. This CDR3 spans 15 amino acids. Germline CDR1 and CDR2: LNHDA and SQIVND (reference sequence). The ends lost 6 bases at V and 2 bases at J; junction bases unmatched: 10. The CDR3 DNA follows: TGTGCCAGTAGCCCCGGGACAGTTTTAGCCTACGAGCAGTACTTC. Translated, it gives CASSPGTVLAYEQYF.

CDR3 amino acids: CASSFQTGGTEAFF. Written as DNA, the CDR3 is TGTGCCAGCAGCTTTCAAACAGGGGGCACTGAAGCTTTCTTT. The V call is TRBV7-8, the J call TRBJ1-1, with 8 nucleotides matching TRBD1. Germline-derived CDR1 and CDR2 are SGHVS and FQNEAQ. V shed 3 bases, J shed 4 bases, and the junction held 4 bases outside the gene matches. The CDR3 is 14 residues long.

V is TRBV28 and J is TRBJ1-5; TRBD1 aligns across 8 bases. The length of the CDR3 is 15 residues. Germline CDR1 is MDHEN and CDR2 is SYDVKM. Losses at the gene ends were 5 bases for V and 2 bases for J; bases not matched to a gene: 5. This chain's CDR3 is CASSSPDRGNQPQHF. The CDR3 coding sequence is TGTGCCAGCAGTAGCCCGGACAGGGGCAATCAGCCCCAGCATTTT.

A single count supports this clone. The chain couples TRBV6-4 to TRBJ1-1; TRBD1 aligns across 8 bases. The germline CDR1 and CDR2 sequences are MRHNA and SNTAGT. The length of the CDR3 is 13 residues. J gave up 3 bases and V 6 bases, and 3 bases lay outside the gene matches. The CDR3 reads CASRATGDTEAFF. In nucleotides, the CDR3 is TGTGCCAGCAGAGCGACAGGGGACACTGAAGCTTTCTTT.

The chain uses TRBV19 and TRBJ1-1, with D possibly TRBD1 on 6 matching bases. The CDR3 loop spans 15 amino acids. The V end was cut by 3 bases, the J end by 3 bases, with 14 bases between. Looked up from germline, CDR1 is LNHDA and CDR2 is SQIVND (reference sequence). The CDR3 sequence: CASSMVTGTYTEAFF. The CDR3 coding sequence is TGTGCCAGTAGTATGGTTACAGGGACGTACACTGAAGCTTTCTTT.

CDR3 amino acids: CASSYSYNEQFF. The CDR3 DNA sequence: TGTGCCAGCAGTTACTCCTACAATGAGCAGTTCTTC. The V call is TRBV6-2 or TRBV6-3, the J call TRBJ2-1; no firm D call. The germline V and J ends were trimmed by 0 bases and 3 bases, with 0 bases remaining between them. This CDR3 contains 12 residues. CDR1 and CDR2 (germline): MNHEY, SVGEGT.

In its sample, this clone was seen once. The chain uses TRBV5-1 and TRBJ1-3; D is uncertain. V was pared by 4 bases and J by 10 bases, with 9 bases between. CDR1 is SGHRS and CDR2 is YFSETQ in the germline V gene. The CDR3 spans 11 residues. The CDR3 bases are TGCGCCAGCAGCCCCAGCGGGACCATATATTTT. Translating gives CASSPSGTIYF. Together with reference TRBV5-1 and TRBJ1-3, the CDR3 gives the full variable domain: KAGVTQTPRYLIKTRGQQVTLSCSPISGHRSVSWYQQTPGQGLQFLFEYFSETQRNKGNFPGRFSGRQFSNSRSEMNVSTLELGDSALYLCASSPSGTIYFGEGSWLTVV.

V gene TRBV7-9 combines with J gene TRBJ2-5; 9 positions agree with TRBD2. CDR3 length equals 16 residues. V trimming: 5 bases; J trimming: 5 bases; junction bases outside the gene matches: 12. Germline V gene sequence: CDR1 SEHNR, CDR2 FQNEAQ (reference sequence). In DNA form, the CDR3 reads TGTGCCAGCAGCCCACAACGTTGGGCGGGGGGGGAGACCCAGTACTTC. Amino acid sequence: CASSPQRWAGGETQYF.